This T cell receptor (beta chain) was retrieved from a study of T cell changes during pregnancy in multiple sclerosis. The CDR3 has 14 amino acids. V lost 5 bases to trimming and J lost 3 bases; unmatched junction nucleotides: 7. Germline CDR1 is GTSNPN and CDR2 is SVGIG (reference sequence). Clones were sequenced by immunoSEQ multiplex PCR, and TCRdb holds only the in-frame ones, with some missing. The table records roughly 49,000 clones, about nine tenths of them present only once. The receptor's source is a female donor with multiple sclerosis, enrolled in a pregnancy study. This chain links TRBV30 with TRBJ1-1; 9 bases map to TRBD1. The sample in question was CD4+ T cells from peripheral blood mononuclear cells, obtained in the second trimester of pregnancy. CDR3 coding DNA: TGTGCCTGGGGGACAGGGTCTTATTACACTGAAGCTTTCTTT. Its protein is CAWGTGSYYTEAFF.